This TCR beta chain was recorded in a study of CD8 T cells in ankylosing spondylitis (dated 2017 in TCRdb). As for the study more broadly: T cell receptor beta repertoires were profiled in healthy donors and ankylosing spondylitis patients so that disease-linked TCR variants could be found. Peripheral blood samples were taken, and synovial fluid was additionally collected from ankylosing spondylitis patients. The full study cohort comprised around 23 ankylosing spondylitis patients and about 110 healthy donors. What the study reported, not specific to this receptor: The disease-linked clones were reported as significantly enriched in matched synovial fluid samples from ankylosing spondylitis patients. A TCR beta motif made up of several highly homologous amino acid variants appeared to be characteristic of blood from ankylosing spondylitis patients. A CD8+ phenotype was shown by the disease-linked clones, which were found at relatively low frequencies in peripheral blood. Some TCR beta motif variants had previously been reported in synovial fluid and blood of reactive arthritis patients, which suggested common disease-initiation mechanisms.

The sequencer was an Illumina HiSeq 2500. TCR beta libraries were prepared by quantitative 5'-RACE with molecular barcodes. In the paper's pipeline: To identify disease-linked TCR variants, a new computational method was used, one built on a probabilistic model of VDJ rearrangement. TCRdb trimmed public reads at Q25 via fastp, called clones via MiXCR and kept in-frame beta chains. Entries are consolidated by CDR3 protein sequence, retaining the most common genes and DNA. TCRdb, not the original authors, processed these V and J calls. Present in this sample are tens of thousands of distinct CDR3 sequences, 6% to 8% of which were seen just once. The top ten clones comprise approximately 5% of the sample. The sample holds many counts of this clonotype. Its antigen is currently not known. Qualities for individual bases were not recorded, and no much larger clone is one base off. Spanning cysteine to phenylalanine, the CDR3 consists of 18 amino acids. Only the CDR3 region is kept as DNA, spanning 54 bases read in frame from base 1. Via the germline V gene, CDR1 is SGHDT and CDR2 YYEEEE. For this chain, trimming is 0 bases at the V end and 4 bases at the J end, and the number of junction bases without a gene match is 14.

For each ankylosing spondylitis patient, the synovial fluid sample was matched to a blood sample from that same patient. The chain couples TRBV5-6 to TRBJ2-5; TRBD2 lines up with 8 middle nucleotides. The receptor's source is a male donor with ankylosing spondylitis. The source material was synovial fluid, either unsorted or a sorted T cell fraction (not recorded which). The CDR3 reads as follows: CASSLVRGTGTRVETQYF. The nucleotides are TGTGCCAGCAGCTTGGTTCGAGGGACCGGGACTAGGGTAGAGACCCAGTACTTC. With all but the CDR3 taken from the reference TRBV5-6 and TRBJ2-5 genes, the full variable domain is: DAGVTQSPTHLIKTRGQQVTLRCSPKSGHDTVSWYQQALGQGPQFIFQYYEEEERQRGNFPDRFSGHQFPNYSSELNVNALLLGDSALYLCASSLVRGTGTRVETQYFGPGTRLLVL.